The 18 T cell receptor beta chains reported below all come from one sample, sequenced in a study of T cell responses to AZD1222 COVID-19 vaccine. Here immunoSEQ multiplex PCR was the method, and the copy in TCRdb shows in-frame clones only, minus some. In the table there are about 100,000 clones, just under 90% of which are singletons. The sequencing used peripheral blood, collected on day 0 of AZD1222 vaccination. Every receptor here comes from an adult in good health.

This chain links TRBV6-6 with TRBJ2-7; the D gene is possibly TRBD2 (5 bases). V was pared by 6 bases and J by 4 bases, with 10 bases between. CDR1 MNHNY and CDR2 SVGAGI come from the germline V gene (reference sequence). The CDR3 sequence is 12 residues long. CDR3 loop: CASSRTSYEQYF. CDR3 coding DNA: TGTGCCAGCAGCCGGACTTCATACGAGCAGTACTTC.

The V call is TRBV19, the J call TRBJ1-2; 7 nucleotides align to TRBD1. CDR3 length equals 15 residues. V shed 4 bases and J 5 bases; nucleotides not matched to a gene: 10. Per germline, CDR1 LNHDA and CDR2 SQIVND (reference sequence). The CDR3 region is CASSTRRQGIYGYTF. CDR3 sequence (DNA): TGTGCCAGTAGTACCCGAAGACAGGGAATTTATGGCTACACCTTC.

V usage is TRBV6-5 and J usage is TRBJ2-3; a weak D match, TRBD1 (6 bases). This CDR3 spans 16 amino acids. Trimming took off 0 bases at V and 0 bases at J, with 10 bases between the two ends. Germline V gives CDR1 MNHEY, CDR2 SVGAGI. The CDR3 nucleotides are TGTGCCAGCAGTTACTCGGGGGCCCCTAGCACAGATACGCAGTATTTT. Its translation: CASSYSGAPSTDTQYF.

The chain links TRBV15 to TRBJ1-5; D is perhaps TRBD1 (6 bases). V dropped 3 bases and J dropped 6 bases, with 39 bases sitting between them. This CDR3 region has 23 residues. Germline CDR1 and CDR2: LNHNV and YYDKDF (reference sequence). The DNA of the CDR3 is TGTGCCACCAGCAGCAGAGGAGGGGGGACGGGGCCTGGAGGTCGGGTGGGCATTCAGCCCCAGCATTTT. Protein: CATSSRGGGTGPGGRVGIQPQHF.

The J gene is TRBJ1-1, the V gene TRBV18, with D possibly matching TRBD1 (5 bases). The germline V gene has CDR1 KGHSH and CDR2 LQKENI. CDR3 length: 13 amino acids. V lost 6 bases and J lost 1, with 9 bases in between. CDR3 sequence: CASSYGQNTEAFF. Written as DNA, the CDR3 is TGTGCCAGCTCGTACGGACAGAACACTGAAGCTTTCTTT. Drawing the rest from reference TRBV18 and TRBJ1-1, the complete variable domain is NAGVMQNPRHLVRRRGQEARLRCSPMKGHSHVYWYRQLPEEGLKFMVYLQKENIIDESGMPKERFSAEFPKEGPSILRIQQVVRGDSAAYFCASSYGQNTEAFFGQGTRLTVV.

V is TRBV5-1 and J is TRBJ1-1; D remains unclear. The V and J ends lost 7 bases and 1 base respectively, with 11 bases between them. The CDR3 spans 13 residues. Germline V CDR1 and CDR2: SGHRS, YFSETQ. The CDR3 coding sequence is TGCGCCAGCCGACGAGTCGGGAACACTGAAGCTTTCTTT. Translation: CASRRVGNTEAFF.

V and J are TRBV6-2 or TRBV6-3 and TRBJ2-1; 7 nucleotides agree with TRBD1. The germline V gene has CDR1 MNHEY and CDR2 SVGEGT. V lost 2 bases and J lost 1; bases outside the gene matches: 8. CDR3 length: 17 residues. The CDR3 region is CASSYNVRQGSYNEQFF. The CDR3 coding sequence is TGTGCCAGCAGTTACAATGTTCGACAGGGTTCCTACAATGAGCAGTTCTTC.

The chain uses TRBV30 and TRBJ1-2; no definite D call. CDR1 GTSNPN and CDR2 SVGIG come from the germline V gene (reference sequence). V lost 8 bases, J lost 4 bases, and 11 bases lay in between. CDR3 size: 11 residues. DNA of the CDR3: TGTGCCAGTCGGGCCTCCTATGGCTACACCTTC. Its translation: CASRASYGYTF.

The chain couples TRBV6-5 to TRBJ1-4; D possibly corresponds to TRBD1 (5 bases). The CDR3 is 14 amino acids. Trimming took off 4 bases at V and 8 bases at J, with 14 bases between the two ends. Germline V gene sequence: CDR1 MNHEY, CDR2 SVGAGI. This CDR3 is CASSSQAGSEKLFF. The CDR3 region has the DNA TGTGCCAGCAGTTCCCAGGCAGGGAGCGAAAAACTGTTTTTT.

The chain uses TRBV18 and TRBJ2-3; 9 nucleotides match TRBD1. J gave up 1 base and V 4 bases, and 6 bases lay outside the gene matches. The CDR3 contains 16 residues. Germline V CDR1 and CDR2: KGHSH, LQKENI. CDR3 sequence (DNA): TGTGCCAGCTCACTCGGGACAGGGTTCGGCACAGATACGCAGTATTTT. Encoded protein: CASSLGTGFGTDTQYF.

The V call is TRBV10-3, the J call TRBJ2-2; 12 nucleotides agree with TRBD2. Per the germline V gene, CDR1 is ENHRY and CDR2 is SYGVKD. The length of the CDR3 is 14 residues. The junction had 5 bases not matched to a gene; V was cut back by 10 bases and J by 5 bases. The CDR3, as DNA: TGTGCCACCTTTGGACTAGCGGGGACCGGGGAGCTGTTTTTT. This gives the protein CATFGLAGTGELFF.

The V call is TRBV4-3, the J call TRBJ1-4; D call uncertain. The CDR3 covers 12 residues. The germline V and J ends were trimmed by 0 bases and 6 bases, with 2 bases remaining between them. Germline CDR1 is LGHNA and CDR2 is YSLEER. CDR3 sequence reads: CASSQEDEKLFF. In DNA form, the CDR3 reads TGCGCCAGCAGCCAAGAGGATGAAAAACTGTTTTTT.

The DNA of the CDR3 is TGTGCCTGGAACAGGGGGGAAAGGGAGCTGTTTTTT. It yields the protein CAWNRGERELFF. This chain links TRBV30 with TRBJ2-2; TRBD1 agrees at 8 bases. In germline, CDR1 is GTSNPN, CDR2 SVGIG (reference sequence). CDR3 size: 12 residues. V lost 4 bases, J lost 9 bases, and 4 bases stayed unmatched. The entire variable domain, with the rest obtained from reference TRBV30 and TRBJ2-2, is as follows: SQTIHQWPATLVQPVGSPLSLECTVEGTSNPNLYWYRQAAGRGLQLLFYSVGIGQISSEVPQNLSASRPQDRQFILSSKKLLLSDSGFYLCAWNRGERELFFGEGSRLTVL.

The rearrangement uses TRBV5-1 and TRBJ1-1, with 8 nucleotides matching TRBD1. Unmatched junction bases numbered 11, after V lost 4 bases and J lost 6 bases. The CDR3 length is 15 residues. Germline V gives CDR1 SGHRS, CDR2 YFSETQ. CDR3 region: CASSAMTGAVAEAFF. For the CDR3, the DNA is TGCGCCAGCAGCGCGATGACAGGGGCTGTGGCTGAAGCTTTCTTT.

This chain connects TRBV6-5 to TRBJ1-5, with 10 positions matching TRBD1. Germline loops: CDR1 MNHEY, CDR2 SVGAGI. V was pared by 6 bases and J by 4 bases, with 6 bases of the junction left unmatched. The CDR3 loop spans 15 amino acids. CDR3 in DNA: TGTGCCAGCAGCAAGGGGGGACAGGGGAATCAGCCCCAGCATTTT. Translating it yields CASSKGGQGNQPQHF.

The chain recombines TRBV6-4 with TRBJ1-1, with a possible D match to TRBD1 (5 bases). The CDR3 consists of 12 residues. V was trimmed by 0 bases and J by 8 bases, leaving 7 bases between them. The germline gives CDR1 MRHNA, CDR2 SNTAGT. For the CDR3, the DNA is TGTGCCAGCAGTGACTCGGACAAGGAAGCTTTCTTT. It is translated as CASSDSDKEAFF.

The rearrangement uses TRBV7-8 and TRBJ1-6; the D is unclear. Germline V gene sequence: CDR1 SGHVS, CDR2 FQNEAQ. The CDR3 contains 13 residues. The V and J ends lost 1 base and 9 bases respectively, with 7 bases between them. CDR3 coding DNA: TGTGCCAGCAGCTTAGAAGTGGGTTCACCCCTCCACTTT. Residues: CASSLEVGSPLHF.

This clone has only one observation. The chain has TRBV10-2 and TRBJ2-1; no definite D call. V lost 0 bases, J lost 7 bases, and 7 bases lay in between. CDR3 length equals 13 residues. CDR1 is WSHSY, CDR2 SAAADI, per germline. CDR3 sequence reads: CASSESRLNEQFF. Written as DNA, the CDR3 is TGCGCCAGCAGTGAGTCACGGTTAAATGAGCAGTTCTTC.